These 30 T cell receptor beta chains were all obtained from the same sample, sequenced in a study of blood T cells in healthy people across ages. The second PCR ran about 6 to 12 cycles with a sample-barcoded 5' primer and J-beta primers. TCRdb redid the calling of the 5' RACE reads with MiXCR, one entry per CDR3 protein. The table shows fewer than 2,000,000 distinct CDR3 sequences, with 39% occurring only once. Sequenced material: blood. These receptors all come from a human donor in good health.

The chain joins TRBV12-3 or TRBV12-4 to TRBJ2-6; D is ambiguous. The CDR3 has 15 residues. Trimming pared 3 bases from V and 4 bases from J, leaving 10 bases between. The CDR3 DNA sequence: TGTGCCAGCAGTTTTCCGGCCTCAGGGGCCAACGTCCTGACTTTC. Its protein is CASSFPASGANVLTF.

The CDR3 loop reads CASSWQASGGSYEQYF. The CDR3 nucleotides are TGTGCCAGCAGTTGGCAAGCTAGCGGGGGCTCCTACGAGCAGTACTTC. The rearrangement joins TRBV6-2 or TRBV6-3 to TRBJ2-7; TRBD2 matches 10 bases. Germline V gene lookup returns CDR1 MNHEY and CDR2 SVGEGT. The V segment lost 4 bases and the J segment 0 bases; nucleotides outside the gene matches: 6. The CDR3 covers 16 residues.

This clonotype appeared a few times. The chain combines TRBV20-1 with TRBJ2-3; D remains unclear. Germline CDR1 DFQATT, CDR2 SNEGSKA (reference sequence). This CDR3 has 10 amino acids. V shed 5 bases and J shed 6 bases, with 6 bases lying between them. The CDR3 coding sequence is TGCAGTGCTTTGGTCGATACGCAGTATTTT. Protein product: CSALVDTQYF.

This clonotype has only a few counts. The chain joins TRBV18 to TRBJ2-7; D unclear. CDR3 length equals 15 residues. V was cut by 2 bases and J by 0 bases, with 11 bases left in between. Looked up from germline, CDR1 is KGHSH and CDR2 is LQKENI. CDR3 coding DNA: TGTGCCAGCTCACCAAAGGTCCCGAGCTCCTACGAGCAGTACTTC. It translates to CASSPKVPSSYEQYF.

This rearrangement joins TRBV30 to TRBJ1-1; D remains unclear. In germline, CDR1 is GTSNPN, CDR2 SVGIG (reference sequence). This CDR3 spans 13 amino acids. V lost 3 bases and J lost 0, with 8 bases in between. The CDR3 loop reads CAWRHTLNTEAFF. The CDR3 DNA reads TGTGCCTGGAGACACACCCTGAACACTGAAGCTTTCTTT.

CDR3 bases: TGTGCCAGCAGTTATGGGGCTCCGGGGGGCTACACCTTC. It codes for CASSYGAPGGYTF. The chain recombines TRBV6-5 with TRBJ1-2; D might be TRBD1 (5 bases). This CDR3 has 13 residues. Looked up from germline, CDR1 is MNHEY and CDR2 is SVGAGI. The V and J ends lost 3 bases and 8 bases respectively, with 13 bases between them.

This sequence joins TRBV5-1 and TRBJ2-7; D gene uncertain. The germline CDR1 and CDR2 sequences are SGHRS and YFSETQ. This CDR3 spans 13 amino acids. The V end lost 1 base, the J end lost 6 bases, and 11 bases lay between the germline ends. Written as DNA, the CDR3 is TGCGCCAGCAGCTTGCAGGAGTCCCGCGAGCAGTACTTC. Translation gives CASSLQESREQYF.

The rearrangement joins TRBV12-3 or TRBV12-4 to TRBJ2-5; 10 bases are shared with TRBD2. The CDR3 consists of 15 residues. Trimming removed 7 bases from V and 2 bases from J; junction bases left unmatched: 7. For the CDR3, the DNA is TGTGCCAGCATCGAAGCGGGGGGGTATCAAGAGACCCAGTACTTC. Residues: CASIEAGGYQETQYF.

V is TRBV4-3 and J is TRBJ2-7, with unresolved D. CDR3 size: 14 residues. V lost 3 bases to trimming and J lost 2 bases, with 11 bases between them. In germline, CDR1 is LGHNA, CDR2 YSLEER. This CDR3 is CASSHQDRAYEQYF. The DNA for the CDR3 is TGCGCCAGCAGCCATCAAGACCGGGCCTACGAGCAGTACTTC.

This chain connects TRBV10-3 to TRBJ1-4; TRBD1 agrees at 7 bases. The CDR3 has 14 residues. Germline V lookup: CDR1 ENHRY, CDR2 SYGVKD. Germline trimming cut 6 bases from V and 3 bases from J; bases unmatched to any gene: 4. CDR3 sequence (DNA): TGTGCCATCAGCAAAACAGGGGCTAATGAAAAACTGTTTTTT. It translates to CAISKTGANEKLFF.

The rearrangement uses TRBV10-3 and TRBJ2-6; TRBD1 agrees at 8 bases. CDR1 and CDR2 from the germline V gene are ENHRY and SYGVKD. The CDR3 contains 15 residues. V dropped 7 bases and J dropped 2; count of bases not matched to a gene: 4. CDR3 loop: CAITSGGPGANVLTF. The CDR3 DNA reads as TGTGCCATCACCTCAGGGGGCCCTGGGGCCAACGTCCTGACTTTC.

The chain carries TRBV6-5 and TRBJ1-2; no firm D call. V was trimmed by 5 bases and J by 11 bases, leaving 12 bases between them. Germline lookup yields CDR1 MNHEY and CDR2 SVGAGI. The length of the CDR3 is 11 residues. The CDR3 loop is CASSPGDVYTF. The DNA of the CDR3 is TGTGCCAGCAGTCCCGGAGATGTTTACACCTTC.

The gene calls are TRBV7-2 and TRBJ1-2, with D possibly matching TRBD1 (5 bases). Trimming cost V 0 bases and J 8 bases, with 13 bases left between them. Germline V CDR1 and CDR2: SGHTA, FQGNSA. The CDR3 is made up of 14 amino acids. CDR3: CASSLAGQGGGYTF. CDR3 sequence (DNA): TGTGCCAGCAGCTTAGCGGGTCAGGGCGGCGGCTACACCTTC.

The sample holds a few counts of this clonotype. J is TRBJ2-7 and V is TRBV2; D is unresolved. The germline V gene has CDR1 SNHLY and CDR2 FYNNEI. This CDR3 spans 13 amino acids. Trimming left V 3 bases short and J 3 bases short, with 9 bases between. The CDR3 sequence: CASSEQANYEQYF. CDR3 DNA: TGTGCCAGCAGTGAGCAGGCGAACTACGAGCAGTACTTC.

Only a few counts were recorded for this clonotype. This chain links TRBV7-3 with TRBJ2-1; D tentatively reads TRBD1 or TRBD2 (5 bases each). The CDR3 covers 15 residues. Trimming removed 0 bases at V and 4 bases at J, with 10 bases between. Per the germline V gene, CDR1 is SGHTA and CDR2 is FQGTGA. CDR3 coding DNA: TGTGCCAGCAGCTTAACGACGTGGGGGTACAATGAGCAGTTCTTC. Translation gives CASSLTTWGYNEQFF.

The chain is built from TRBV21-1 and TRBJ2-1; the table's D call of TRBD1 was not tested on the DNA. TRBV21-1 is a pseudogene locus. The length of the CDR3 is 16 residues. CDR3 loop: CASSKAIGQGNNEQFF. The CDR3 DNA reads as TGTGCCAGCAGCAAAGCGATCGGACAGGGGAACAATGAGCAGTTCTTC.

The V gene is TRBV6-1, the J gene TRBJ2-3, with 7 positions matching TRBD1. The CDR3 runs 14 residues. Germline values: CDR1 MNHNS, CDR2 SASEGT. Trimming at V came to 6 bases and at J to 11 bases, leaving 14 bases not matched to a gene. The CDR3 protein is CASRRGTEPNMQYF. CDR3 coding DNA: TGTGCCAGCAGGAGGGGGACAGAACCAAATATGCAGTATTTT.

This clonotype was observed many times. The chain joins TRBV4-1 to TRBJ2-7; no clear D. CDR1 is MGHRA and CDR2 is YSYEKL in the germline V gene. Trimming shortened V by 1 base and J by 0 bases, and 7 bases separated the two germline ends. CDR3 size: 14 residues. The DNA of the CDR3 is TGCGCCAGCAGCCAAGGCACCTACTCCTACGAGCAGTACTTC. Protein product: CASSQGTYSYEQYF.

This clonotype was observed a handful of times. V usage is TRBV5-6 and J usage is TRBJ2-3, with unresolved D. V was clipped by 1 base and J by 1 base, with 7 bases between them. Looked up from germline, CDR1 is SGHDT and CDR2 is YYEEEE. This CDR3 has 14 residues. The CDR3 DNA reads as TGTGCCAGCAGCTTGTGGTTGGGCACAGATACGCAGTATTTT. Residues: CASSLWLGTDTQYF.

There are a few counts of this clonotype. This chain connects TRBV25-1 to TRBJ2-7; 9 bases are a match to TRBD2. V lost 4 bases to trimming and J lost 3 bases; unmatched junction nucleotides: 4. Germline CDR1 and CDR2: MGHDK and SYGVNS. The CDR3 consists of 14 residues. Here the CDR3 reads CASSGPTSGYEQYF. DNA of the CDR3: TGTGCCAGCAGTGGACCGACTAGCGGCTACGAGCAGTACTTC.

The chain carries TRBV5-1 and TRBJ1-1; D might be TRBD1 (5 bases). CDR1 is SGHRS, CDR2 YFSETQ, per germline. Trimming shortened V by 4 bases and J by 4 bases, and 23 bases separated the two germline ends. This CDR3 has 17 residues. CDR3 DNA sequence: TGCGCCAGCAGCCTTGGGGCCGGGAGAGGACGTGGCACTGAAGCTTTCTTT. It specifies CASSLGAGRGRGTEAFF. The full variable domain, rest sourced from reference TRBV5-1 and TRBJ1-1, is KAGVTQTPRYLIKTRGQQVTLSCSPISGHRSVSWYQQTPGQGLQFLFEYFSETQRNKGNFPGRFSGRQFSNSRSEMNVSTLELGDSALYLCASSLGAGRGRGTEAFFGQGTRLTVV.

The J gene is TRBJ2-5, the V gene TRBV5-6; tentatively, D is TRBD2 (6 bases). V was shortened by 1 base and J by 7 bases, with 14 bases between the two germline ends. This CDR3 contains 14 residues. From germline, CDR1 is SGHDT and CDR2 YYEEEE. The CDR3 coding sequence is TGTGCCAGCAGCTTGATCGGAGGGCCCGGGACCCAGTACTTC. Protein: CASSLIGGPGTQYF.

This clonotype has at least ten counts. The chain combines TRBV10-3 with TRBJ1-6, with D possibly TRBD1 on 5 matching bases. This CDR3 has 15 residues. Germline lookup yields CDR1 ENHRY and CDR2 SYGVKD. V was trimmed by 8 bases and J by 0 bases, leaving 11 bases between them. CDR3 sequence: CAIQLGTSYNSPLHF. The CDR3 DNA sequence: TGTGCCATCCAGCTTGGGACCTCCTATAATTCACCCCTCCACTTT.

Remarks on this clonotype: Germline is not matched at one junction end, which may reflect a read error. The chain has TRBV6-2 or TRBV6-3 and TRBJ2-7, with D tentatively TRBD1 or TRBD2 (5 bases each). The V gene's germline CDR1 is MNHEY and CDR2 SVGEGT. CDR3 length: 13 amino acids. CDR3 bases: TGTGCTAGCAGTCTGGGACGCAAATACGAGCAGTACTTC. Residues: CASSLGRKYEQYF.

This clonotype was observed a handful of times. The gene calls are TRBV6-1 and TRBJ2-1; perhaps TRBD1 as D (6 bases). CDR1 MNHNS and CDR2 SASEGT come from the germline V gene. Trimming left V 4 bases short and J 3 bases short, with 7 bases between. CDR3 length equals 13 residues. CDR3 nucleotide sequence: TGTGCCAGCAGTGGACAGGTCTACAATGAGCAGTTCTTC. This translates into CASSGQVYNEQFF.

Of note for this clonotype: Mismatch with germline at one junction end may stem from a read error. The chain joins TRBV6-6 to TRBJ2-4; the D gene is possibly TRBD2 (7 bases). CDR3 length: 14 amino acids. Germline CDR1 reads MNHNY; CDR2 reads SVGAGI (reference sequence). Written as DNA, the CDR3 is TGTGCCAGTAGTTACAAGAGGGGGGGTAACATTCAGTACTTC. It specifies CASSYKRGGNIQYF.

V is TRBV28 and J is TRBJ1-2; TRBD1 is a possible D gene (6 bases). CDR1 is MDHEN and CDR2 is SYDVKM in the germline V gene. Trimming cost V 5 bases and J 8 bases, with 18 bases left between them. The CDR3 has 14 amino acids. The CDR3 spells CASSPSGAGGGYTF. CDR3 sequence (DNA): TGTGCCAGCAGTCCTTCAGGGGCTGGGGGGGGCTACACCTTC.

The table lists this clonotype with a few counts. The chain has TRBV6-5 and TRBJ2-1; 13 bases map to TRBD2. The CDR3 runs 16 residues. V was pared by 6 bases and J by 4 bases, with 6 bases of the junction left unmatched. Germline CDR1 and CDR2: MNHEY and SVGAGI. Here the CDR3 DNA reads TGTGCCAGCAGACTCCGACTAGCGGGGGGTTACAATGAGCAGTTCTTC. Residues: CASRLRLAGGYNEQFF.

The chain carries TRBV29-1 and TRBJ1-1, with D hard to call. Germline loops: CDR1 SQVTM, CDR2 ANQGSEA. V dropped 4 bases and J dropped 0 bases, with 9 bases sitting between them. The CDR3 has 13 residues. CDR3 coding DNA: TGCAGCGTTGTCAGAGATTTGAACACTGAAGCTTTCTTT. This gives the protein CSVVRDLNTEAFF. The complete variable domain, with remaining parts taken from reference TRBV29-1 and TRBJ1-1, reads SAVISQKPSRDICQRGTSLTIQCQVDSQVTMMFWYRQQPGQSLTLIATANQGSEATYESGFVIDKFPISRPNLTFSTLTVSNMSPEDSSIYLCSVVRDLNTEAFFGQGTRLTVV.

This clonotype showed up just a few times. The chain couples TRBV12-3 or TRBV12-4 to TRBJ1-4; TRBD1 is a possible D gene (5 bases). This CDR3 region has 14 residues. The ends were cut back, 6 bases at V and 8 bases at J, with 16 bases in the middle. The CDR3 is CASSPWQGMEKLFF. CDR3 in DNA: TGTGCCAGCAGCCCGTGGCAGGGTATGGAAAAACTGTTTTTT.